A single sample gave rise to the 20 T cell receptor beta chains below, sequenced in a study of T cell changes during pregnancy in multiple sclerosis. Measured with immunoSEQ multiplex PCR; TCRdb has only the in-frame clones, and not every one. The data show about 70,000 clones, around 94% seen once. Source: CD8+ T cells from peripheral blood mononuclear cells, taken in the third trimester of pregnancy. These receptors all come from a female donor in good health, enrolled as a control in a pregnancy study.

The chain links TRBV4-2 to TRBJ2-3, with 13 bases aligning to TRBD2. The CDR3 loop spans 16 amino acids. The trim removed 1 base at V and 4 bases at J, leaving 2 bases unmatched. Germline-derived CDR1 and CDR2 are LGHNA and YNFKEQ. CDR3 loop: CASSQAGTSGADTQYF. CDR3 nucleotide sequence: TGTGCCAGCAGCCAAGCCGGGACTAGCGGGGCAGATACGCAGTATTTT.

The gene calls are TRBV7-8 and TRBJ1-1; D is perhaps TRBD1 (5 bases). The CDR3 is made up of 13 amino acids. V dropped 5 bases and J dropped 5 bases, with 12 bases sitting between them. Per the germline V gene, CDR1 is SGHVS and CDR2 is FQNEAQ. The CDR3 is CASSLGGGTEAFF. DNA of the CDR3: TGTGCCAGCAGCCTGGGGGGGGGAACTGAAGCTTTCTTT.

The genes are TRBV12-2 and TRBJ1-5; the D call TRBD1 from the table was never checked on the DNA. TRBV12-2 is marked as a pseudogene. This CDR3 has 17 amino acids. The CDR3 sequence is CASRSTRVPQGNQPQHF. CDR3 nucleotide sequence: TGTGCAAGTCGCTCTACTAGGGTACCACAGGGGAATCAGCCCCAGCATTTT.

The V gene is TRBV14, the J gene TRBJ1-2; tentatively, D is TRBD1 (5 bases). Trimming removed 4 bases from V and 6 bases from J, with 15 bases in between. The CDR3 has 14 amino acids. Germline V gene data show CDR1 as SGHDN and CDR2 as FVKESK. CDR3 protein: CASSPTTGPHGYTF. The CDR3 DNA follows: TGTGCCAGCAGCCCGACAACAGGCCCCCATGGCTACACCTTC.

As to this clone: At the DNA level, this CDR3 is encoded by other sequences in the same sample as well. This chain joins TRBV7-9 and TRBJ1-6, with 7 bases aligning to TRBD1. CDR1 and CDR2 (germline): SEHNR, FQNEAQ (reference sequence). V shed 4 bases, J shed 6 bases, and the junction held 12 bases outside the gene matches. The CDR3 has 17 residues. CDR3: CASSYPLTGSTNSPLHF. CDR3 sequence (DNA): TGTGCCAGCAGCTACCCCCTGACAGGGAGTACTAATTCACCCCTCCACTTT.

CDR3 bases: TGTGCCAGCAGCTCTACAGGTCTCTATGGCTACACCTTC. Protein: CASSSTGLYGYTF. The chain uses TRBV11-2 and TRBJ1-2, with D possibly TRBD1 on 5 matching bases. Trimming removed 4 bases from V and 4 bases from J, with 10 bases in between. The CDR3 sequence is 13 residues long. The V gene's germline CDR1 is SGHAT and CDR2 FQNNGV. Full variable domain (missing parts from reference TRBV11-2 and TRBJ1-2): EAGVAQSPRYKIIEKRQSVAFWCNPISGHATLYWYQQILGQGPKLLIQFQNNGVVDDSQLPKDRFSAERLKGVDSTLKIQPAKLEDSAVYLCASSSTGLYGYTFGSGTRLTVV.

V and J are TRBV7-9 and TRBJ2-1; D remains unclear. Germline V CDR1 and CDR2: SEHNR, FQNEAQ (reference sequence). Trimming took off 2 bases at V and 7 bases at J, with 6 bases between the two ends. The CDR3 is 12 amino acids. The CDR3 is CASSLKENEQFF. The CDR3 DNA follows: TGTGCCAGCAGCTTAAAGGAGAATGAGCAGTTCTTC. The full variable domain, in which reference TRBV7-9 and TRBJ2-1 provide the parts outside the CDR3, is DTGVSQNPRHKITKRGQNVTFRCDPISEHNRLYWYRQTLGQGPEFLTYFQNEAQLEKSRLLSDRFSAERPKGSFSTLEIQRTEQGDSAMYLCASSLKENEQFFGPGTRLTVL.

The rearrangement joins TRBV19 to TRBJ1-2, with D possibly TRBD1 on 6 matching bases. Trimming cost V 7 bases and J 2 bases, with 29 bases left between them. Germline CDR1 and CDR2: LNHDA and SQIVND (reference sequence). The CDR3 has 19 amino acids. The CDR3 reads CASTQTGGKIVEPNYGYTF. As DNA, the CDR3 is TGTGCCAGTACTCAGACAGGTGGGAAGATTGTGGAGCCCAACTATGGCTACACCTTC.

The chain joins TRBV4-3 to TRBJ2-7; tentatively, D is TRBD1 (6 bases). Trimming took 1 base from V and 4 from J, leaving 14 bases between them. The CDR3 loop spans 15 amino acids. The germline V gene has CDR1 LGHNA and CDR2 YSLEER. The CDR3 region is CASSQGLSGVYEQYF. As DNA, the CDR3 is TGCGCCAGCAGCCAAGGGCTATCAGGGGTATACGAGCAGTACTTC.

V gene TRBV9 combines with J gene TRBJ1-1, with D maybe TRBD1 (5 bases). Germline CDR1 and CDR2: SGDLS and YYNGEE. V lost 3 bases and J lost 1, with 10 bases in between. This CDR3 comprises 14 residues. This CDR3 reads CASSAAGGNTEAFF. The DNA of the CDR3 is TGTGCCAGCAGCGCCGCGGGGGGGAACACTGAAGCTTTCTTT.

This chain joins TRBV9 and TRBJ2-3; a possible D gene is TRBD2 (6 bases). The CDR3 has 16 amino acids. The germline CDR1 and CDR2 sequences are SGDLS and YYNGEE. V was cut by 0 bases and J by 4 bases, with 15 bases left in between. As DNA, the CDR3 is TGTGCCAGCAGCGTAGCGGAGGGGTCCGTTTCAGATACGCAGTATTTT. This sequence encodes CASSVAEGSVSDTQYF.

V usage is TRBV19 and J usage is TRBJ2-7, with TRBD1 identical over 7 bases. With V trimmed by 7 bases and J by 2 bases, 8 bases remained unmatched. Germline values: CDR1 LNHDA, CDR2 SQIVND (reference sequence). The CDR3 loop spans 14 amino acids. For the CDR3, the DNA is TGTGCCAGTACCCGGGACAGTCCCACCTACGAGCAGTACTTC. Translated: CASTRDSPTYEQYF. The entire variable domain, with the rest obtained from reference TRBV19 and TRBJ2-7, is as follows: DGGITQSPKYLFRKEGQNVTLSCEQNLNHDAMYWYRQDPGQGLRLIYYSQIVNDFQKGDIAEGYSVSREKKESFPLTVTSAQKNPTAFYLCASTRDSPTYEQYFGPGTRLTVT.

The chain joins TRBV6-6 to TRBJ1-5; possible D gene TRBD1, 6 bases. Germline assignment: CDR1 MNHNY and CDR2 SVGAGI (reference sequence). With 2 bases removed from V and 7 bases from J, the gap between germline ends came to 12 bases. The CDR3 covers 14 residues. In nucleotides, the CDR3 is TGTGCCAGCAGTTACATGGGGGCAGGGCAGCCCCAGCATTTT. Amino acid sequence: CASSYMGAGQPQHF.

The V and J genes are TRBV12-5 and TRBJ2-7, with TRBD1 identical over 12 bases. Germline V gives CDR1 LGHNT, CDR2 FRNRAP. The CDR3 runs 15 residues. V lost 6 bases, J lost 2 bases, and 5 bases stayed unmatched. Here the CDR3 reads CASGLGTGGTYEQYF. CDR3 bases: TGTGCTAGTGGCTTAGGGACAGGGGGCACCTACGAGCAGTACTTC.

The chain combines TRBV29-1 with TRBJ2-1; no definite D call. V lost 0 bases and J lost 8, with 17 bases in between. This CDR3 has 15 amino acids. The V gene's germline CDR1 is SQVTM and CDR2 ANQGSEA. The CDR3 region has the DNA TGCAGCGTTGAAGACCCCCTCCGGGTTTTCGATGAGCAGTTCTTC. This sequence encodes CSVEDPLRVFDEQFF.

V usage is TRBV27 and J usage is TRBJ1-1; TRBD1 might be the D (6 bases). This CDR3 is 15 amino acids long. Germline CDR1 and CDR2: MNHEY and SMNVEV (reference sequence). Trimming stripped 7 bases from V and 5 bases from J, with 20 bases between. CDR3: CASKPFPTGSTEAFF. In DNA, the CDR3 is TGTGCCAGCAAACCCTTCCCCACAGGGTCGACTGAAGCTTTCTTT.

The chain has TRBV5-6 and TRBJ2-2, with D maybe TRBD2 (6 bases). Germline-derived CDR1 and CDR2 are SGHDT and YYEEEE. The CDR3 spans 16 residues. Trimming took 3 bases from V and 0 from J, leaving 12 bases between them. The CDR3 here is CASSSPWDSNTGELFF. The CDR3 DNA follows: TGTGCCAGCAGCTCCCCTTGGGACTCGAACACCGGGGAGCTGTTTTTT.

V is TRBV10-3 and J is TRBJ2-1, with 8 bases that match TRBD2. The germline gives CDR1 ENHRY, CDR2 SYGVKD. J gave up 9 bases and V 10 bases, and 17 bases lay outside the gene matches. This CDR3 has 15 amino acids. The CDR3 is CATAEGYGGAGEQFF. As DNA, the CDR3 is TGTGCCACCGCGGAGGGATACGGGGGGGCTGGTGAGCAGTTCTTC.

This clone was seen only a few times. The chain combines TRBV11-3 with TRBJ1-6; 9 nucleotides agree with TRBD1. V lost 5 bases and J lost 7; bases outside the gene matches: 6. CDR1 is SGHNT and CDR2 is YENEEA in the germline V gene. The CDR3 contains 15 residues. This CDR3 is CASSQLDRGNSPLHF. CDR3 in DNA: TGTGCCAGCAGCCAACTCGACAGGGGGAATTCACCCCTCCACTTT. Variable domain in full (rest from reference TRBV11-3 and TRBJ1-6): EAGVVQSPRYKIIEKKQPVAFWCNPISGHNTLYWYLQNLGQGPELLIRYENEEAVDDSQLPKDRFSAERLKGVDSTLKIQPAELGDSAVYLCASSQLDRGNSPLHFGNGTRLTVT.

The V gene is TRBV4-3, the J gene TRBJ2-1; 8 nucleotides align to TRBD1. V lost 2 bases and J lost 4; bases outside the gene matches: 7. The CDR3 has 16 amino acids. Germline CDR1 is LGHNA and CDR2 is YSLEER. CDR3 coding DNA: TGCGCCAGCAGCCAATCTTCGGGACAGGTATACAATGAGCAGTTCTTC. Translating gives CASSQSSGQVYNEQFF.